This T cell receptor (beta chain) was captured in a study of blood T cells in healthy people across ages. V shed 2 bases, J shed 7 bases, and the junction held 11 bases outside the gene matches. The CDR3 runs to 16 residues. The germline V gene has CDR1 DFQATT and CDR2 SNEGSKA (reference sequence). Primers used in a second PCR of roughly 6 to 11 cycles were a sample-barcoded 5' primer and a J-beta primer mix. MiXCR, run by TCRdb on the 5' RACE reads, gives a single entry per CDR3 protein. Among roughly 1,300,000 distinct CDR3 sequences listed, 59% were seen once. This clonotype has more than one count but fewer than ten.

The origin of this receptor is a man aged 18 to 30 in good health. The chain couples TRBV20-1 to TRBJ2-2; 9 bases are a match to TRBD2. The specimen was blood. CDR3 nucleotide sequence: TGCAGTGCTAGAAAAGGCCTAGCGGGGAGTCACGGGGAGCTGTTTTTT. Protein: CSARKGLAGSHGELFF.